Listed below are T cell receptor beta chains from one sample, sequenced in a study of CD4+ T cells in melanoma. TCRdb keeps only in-frame clones here, not all; method: immunoSEQ multiplex PCR. The data hold roughly 5,200 clones, with approximately 61% observed a single time. Sequencing was performed on cells from a culture (not recorded whether cultured in vitro). These receptors were obtained from a human donor with melanoma. Each CDR3 is given with its conserved first and last residue. The D gene is left open where the match is weak. Size is stated for part of the rows, as once, few or many counts, or as a class when the clone is expanded.

clone size: NA; D gene: TRBD1; V gene: TRBV28; J gene: TRBJ2-2; CDR3 DNA: TGTGCCAGCAGTCGACCGGGACAGTCGAACACCGGGGAGCTGTTTTTT; CDR3 protein: CASSRPGQSNTGELFF
clone size: NA; D gene: NA; V gene: TRBV14; J gene: TRBJ1-4; CDR3 DNA: TGTGCCAGCAGCCAAGATTCGCACGTGAGGGAAAAACTGTTTTTT; CDR3 protein: CASSQDSHVREKLFF
clone size: NA; D gene: TRBD1; V gene: TRBV4-2; J gene: TRBJ1-4; CDR3 DNA: TGTGCCAGCAGCCAAGACCGACAGGGCCCAAAACGGCTGTTTTTT; CDR3 protein: CASSQDRQGPKRLFF
clone size: medium-sized; D gene: NA; V gene: TRBV7-8; J gene: TRBJ2-6; CDR3 DNA: TGTGCCAGCAGCTCCTTCGGTCGTGGCTCTGGGGCCAACGTCCTGACTTTC; CDR3 protein: CASSSFGRGSGANVLTF
clone size: few; D gene: NA; V gene: TRBV5-1; J gene: TRBJ1-5; CDR3 DNA: TGCGCCAGCAGCTTGGCCGGGAGTAGCAATCAGCCCCAGCATTTT; CDR3 protein: CASSLAGSSNQPQHF
clone size: NA; D gene: NA; V gene: TRBV6-5; J gene: TRBJ1-5; CDR3 DNA: TGTGCCAGCAGTTACTCGGGGAGCAATCAGCCCCAGCATTTT; CDR3 protein: CASSYSGSNQPQHF
clone size: NA; D gene: NA; V gene: TRBV5-1; J gene: TRBJ1-2; CDR3 DNA: TGCGCCAGCAGCTTGGATGCGGGAGCCAAATATGGCTACACCTTC; CDR3 protein: CASSLDAGAKYGYTF
clone size: few; D gene: NA; V gene: TRBV11-2; J gene: TRBJ2-1; CDR3 DNA: TGTGCCAGCAGCTTGGGCGGGGGCCAGCAGTTCTTC; CDR3 protein: CASSLGGGQQFF
clone size: NA; D gene: NA; V gene: TRBV12-5; J gene: TRBJ2-2; CDR3 DNA: TGTGCTAGTGGTAGGACCGGGGAGCTGTTTTTT; CDR3 protein: CASGRTGELFF
clone size: NA; D gene: NA; V gene: TRBV4-1; J gene: TRBJ2-7; CDR3 DNA: TGCGCCAGCAGCCAAGCTCCCCGGCCCACCTACGAGCAGTACTTC; CDR3 protein: CASSQAPRPTYEQYF
clone size: few; D gene: NA; V gene: TRBV7-9; J gene: TRBJ2-7; CDR3 DNA: TGTGCCAGCAGCTTAGCGGGGGGGGCCGAGAACTTC; CDR3 protein: CASSLAGGAENF
clone size: NA; D gene: NA; V gene: TRBV27; J gene: TRBJ2-3; CDR3 DNA: TGTGCCAGCAGTTTTTCCGCGGCAGATACGCAGTATTTT; CDR3 protein: CASSFSAADTQYF
clone size: NA; D gene: NA; V gene: TRBV7-6; J gene: TRBJ1-4; CDR3 DNA: TGTGCCAGCAGCTTAGGCGGGAGGGGAATGGAAAAACTGTTTTTT; CDR3 protein: CASSLGGRGMEKLFF
clone size: NA; D gene: NA; V gene: TRBV29-1; J gene: TRBJ1-2; CDR3 DNA: TGCAGCGTAGGGACCATAACTGGCTACACCTTC; CDR3 protein: CSVGTITGYTF
clone size: NA; D gene: NA; V gene: TRBV5-6; J gene: TRBJ2-5; CDR3 DNA: TGTGCCAGCAGCTTAGGGCAGCAAGAGACCCAGTACTTC; CDR3 protein: CASSLGQQETQYF
clone size: medium-sized; D gene: NA; V gene: TRBV5-1; J gene: TRBJ2-5; CDR3 DNA: TGCGCCAGCAGCTTGGCGGAAGAGACCCAGTACTTC; CDR3 protein: CASSLAEETQYF
clone size: NA; D gene: NA; V gene: TRBV12-3/TRBV12-4; J gene: TRBJ1-4; CDR3 DNA: TGTGCCAGCAGTTTAGGGGCTGAAAAACTGTTTTTT; CDR3 protein: CASSLGAEKLFF
clone size: NA; D gene: TRBD2; V gene: TRBV6-4; J gene: TRBJ2-3; CDR3 DNA: TGTGCCAGCAGTAAACTAGCGGGGGGCACAGATACGCAGTATTTT; CDR3 protein: CASSKLAGGTDTQYF
clone size: NA; D gene: NA; V gene: TRBV7-2; J gene: TRBJ2-2; CDR3 DNA: TGTGCCAGCAGCTTAGAAACCGGGGAGCTGTTTTTT; CDR3 protein: CASSLETGELFF
clone size: NA; D gene: NA; V gene: TRBV7-9; J gene: TRBJ1-2; CDR3 DNA: TGTGCCAGCAGCTTCGGGGAACGTTCGTGGGGCTACACCTTC; CDR3 protein: CASSFGERSWGYTF
clone size: NA; D gene: TRBD1; V gene: TRBV18; J gene: TRBJ2-1; CDR3 DNA: TGTGCCAGCTCACCATTCTGGACAGGGGCTTCGGATGAGCAGTTCTTC; CDR3 protein: CASSPFWTGASDEQFF
clone size: medium-sized; D gene: NA; V gene: TRBV28; J gene: TRBJ2-1; CDR3 DNA: TGTGCCAGCAGTTTGTCGGGTCTAGGCGGGTGGGGGTTCAGGAATGAGGGTAAGCAGTTCTTC; CDR3 protein: CASSLSGLGGWGFRNEGKQFF
clone size: NA; D gene: TRBD2; V gene: TRBV3-1/TRBV3-2; J gene: TRBJ2-5; CDR3 DNA: TGTGCCAGCAGCCAAGAGCGAGGTCGGGGGGGCCGAGAGACCCAGTACTTC; CDR3 protein: CASSQERGRGGRETQYF
clone size: few; D gene: NA; V gene: TRBV4-1; J gene: TRBJ1-1; CDR3 DNA: TGCGCCAGCAGCCAGACCGGGGTCACTGAAGCTTTCTTT; CDR3 protein: CASSQTGVTEAFF
clone size: NA; D gene: NA; V gene: TRBV3-1/TRBV3-2; J gene: TRBJ1-6; CDR3 DNA: TGTGCCAGCAGCCTTGAGGATCCCATTATACATCATAATTCACCCCTCCACTTT; CDR3 protein: CASSLEDPIIHHNSPLHF
clone size: NA; D gene: TRBD2; V gene: TRBV6-1; J gene: TRBJ2-1; CDR3 DNA: TGTGCCAGCAGTGAAGGGACTAGTGGTACCTACAATGAGCAGTTCTTC; CDR3 protein: CASSEGTSGTYNEQFF
clone size: NA; D gene: TRBD1; V gene: TRBV5-1; J gene: TRBJ2-7; CDR3 DNA: TGCGCCAGCAGTTCCGGGACAGGGGGCTACGAGCAGTACTTC; CDR3 protein: CASSSGTGGYEQYF
clone size: NA; D gene: TRBD1; V gene: TRBV7-8; J gene: TRBJ1-3; CDR3 DNA: TGTGCCAGCAGCCCCCCAGGGGGGTCCTCTGGAAACACCATATATTTT; CDR3 protein: CASSPPGGSSGNTIYF
clone size: NA; D gene: TRBD1; V gene: TRBV28; J gene: TRBJ1-2; CDR3 DNA: TGTGCCAGCAGTTCAAGACAGGGAGATGGCTACACCTTC; CDR3 protein: CASSSRQGDGYTF
clone size: NA; D gene: TRBD2; V gene: TRBV5-6; J gene: TRBJ2-7; CDR3 DNA: TGTGCCAGCAGCGGGGGACTAGCGGGCTACGAGCAGTACTTC; CDR3 protein: CASSGGLAGYEQYF
clone size: NA; D gene: NA; V gene: TRBV7-3; J gene: TRBJ1-6; CDR3 DNA: TGTGCCAGCAGCTTAACGACAGGAAAAAATTCACCCCTCCACTTT; CDR3 protein: CASSLTTGKNSPLHF